This TCR beta chain derives from a study of Ad26.COV2.S vaccination and SARS-CoV-2 variants. The study, taken as a whole, reports: Researchers reported similar non-spike TCR breadth in vaccine and placebo recipients.

Treatment defined: over 15 received Ad26.COV2.S at low or high dose, single or two shots; 5 received placebo; per-sample allocation not given. Sample collection was performed on day 63 after the first vaccine or placebo injection. A note on this clone: Its specificity is not known.

The method was immunoSEQ multiplex PCR; TCRdb's version includes in-frame clones alone and lacks a portion of them. Of hundreds of thousands of clones in the sample, around 90% are singletons; the top ten hold roughly 1.5%. CDR3 length: 14 residues. The V and J ends lost 5 bases and 5 bases respectively, with 15 bases between them. Germline CDR1 ENHRY, CDR2 SYGVKD. Sequencing was performed on peripheral blood, taken in a trial of Ad26.COV2.S vaccine versus placebo. The rearrangement uses TRBV10-3 and TRBJ2-5, with a tentative D call TRBD1 (6 bases). The clonotype comes from a person aged 18-65 years who received the Ad26.COV2.S COVID-19 vaccine or a placebo. The DNA for the CDR3 is TGTGCCATCAGTAAGACAGGTCTGGGGGAGACCCAGTACTTC. This codes for CAISKTGLGETQYF.